The 7 T cell receptor beta chains presented below share a single source sample, sequenced in a study of blood T cell repertoires in COVID-19 (dated by TCRdb to about 2020). The receptor library was made with the immunoSEQ multiplex PCR assay. TCRdb took over this immuneACCESS table, retaining in-frame rearrangements with V and J assigned. Such tables are incomplete; in checked studies, under half of the missing clones stem from an unresolved V gene, and the remainder is unexplained. The sample includes 200,000 or so clones, with nearly 85% observed a single time. The ten largest clones add up to 5.2% of the sample. Specimen: peripheral blood. The receptors were sampled from a woman under 40 with acute or convalescent COVID-19.

The chain carries TRBV27 and TRBJ1-4, with D possibly being TRBD1 (5 bases). The V gene's germline CDR1 is MNHEY and CDR2 SMNVEV (reference sequence). The CDR3 runs 13 residues. Deletions cut 3 bases from V and 10 bases from J, with 12 bases between. The CDR3 spells CASSLGGLGKLFF. The CDR3 nucleotides read TGTGCCAGCAGTTTGGGGGGTCTGGGAAAACTGTTTTTT.

This chain connects TRBV6-2 or TRBV6-3 to TRBJ1-2, with D maybe TRBD1 (5 bases). CDR1 MNHEY and CDR2 SVGEGT come from the germline V gene. The CDR3 is 13 residues long. With 3 bases removed from V and 2 bases from J, the gap between germline ends came to 7 bases. CDR3 bases: TGTGCCAGCAGTTATGACAGAAACTATGGCTACACCTTC. This codes for CASSYDRNYGYTF.

The genes are TRBV5-1 and TRBJ2-3, with 9 nucleotides matching TRBD2. The CDR3 loop spans 15 amino acids. J lost 4 bases, V lost 3 bases, and 6 bases had no gene match. Per germline, CDR1 SGHRS and CDR2 YFSETQ. The CDR3 nucleotides are TGCGCCAGCAGCTCGGCGGGAGGGCCCGCAGATACGCAGTATTTT. Protein product: CASSSAGGPADTQYF. Supplemented by reference TRBV5-1 and TRBJ2-3, the full variable domain reads KAGVTQTPRYLIKTRGQQVTLSCSPISGHRSVSWYQQTPGQGLQFLFEYFSETQRNKGNFPGRFSGRQFSNSRSEMNVSTLELGDSALYLCASSSAGGPADTQYFGPGTRLTVL.

The sample holds one count of this clone. Different DNA sequences within this sample yield the same CDR3. The chain couples TRBV5-6 to TRBJ1-1, with TRBD1 identical over 9 bases. V dropped 4 bases and J dropped 0; count of bases not matched to a gene: 7. Germline lookup yields CDR1 SGHDT and CDR2 YYEEEE. The CDR3 runs 16 residues. The chain's CDR3 is CASSLGQGTLNTEAFF. The CDR3 nucleotides read TGTGCCAGCAGCCTAGGACAGGGGACGTTGAACACTGAAGCTTTCTTT.

The chain recombines TRBV28 with TRBJ1-1; D not resolved. With 8 bases removed from V and 7 bases from J, the gap between germline ends came to 11 bases. CDR3 size: 11 residues. Germline V CDR1 and CDR2: MDHEN, SYDVKM. The CDR3 sequence is CASYYPDEAFF. For the CDR3, the DNA is TGTGCCAGCTACTATCCCGATGAAGCTTTCTTT.

A single count supports this clone. CDR3 protein: CASSDGYEQYF. CDR3 DNA: TGTGCCAGCAGCGACGGGTACGAGCAGTACTTC. The chain links TRBV6-2 or TRBV6-3 to TRBJ2-7; D not resolved. Germline CDR1 MNHEY, CDR2 SVGEGT. V shed 6 bases and J shed 4 bases, with 7 bases lying between them. The CDR3 totals 11 residues.

This clone turned up a few times. V and J are TRBV2 and TRBJ2-3, with 9 bases fitting TRBD1. CDR1 SNHLY and CDR2 FYNNEI come from the germline V gene. The CDR3 covers 17 residues. V dropped 3 bases and J dropped 8; count of bases not matched to a gene: 15. This CDR3 is CASSDGQGSVSGRTQYF. CDR3 DNA: TGTGCCAGCAGTGACGGACAGGGGTCCGTCTCGGGGCGTACGCAGTATTTT.